This record covers a single T cell receptor (beta chain). The data were obtained in a study of cytomegalovirus exposure and HLA in healthy donors. Study background: Most donors, roughly 82% of a few hundred genotyped, fell in the Caucasian-associated ancestry cluster.

This CDR3 is built from 15 residues. Per germline, CDR1 KGHSH and CDR2 LQKENI. The V and J ends lost 6 bases and 2 bases respectively, with 14 bases between them. The PCR employed 60 Vbeta primers together with 13 Jbeta primers. Only in-frame clones appear in the TCRdb table, and some are missing; sequencing was by immunoSEQ multiplex PCR. Its table lists tens of thousands of clones. Sequencing input: PBMCs. This receptor was identified in a man aged 40-55 years in good health and CMV-seronegative. This chain uses TRBV18 with TRBJ1-5; maybe TRBD1 (5 bases). CDR3: CASSLDSQRNQPQHF. CDR3 coding DNA: TGTGCCAGCTCGTTAGACAGTCAGCGCAATCAGCCCCAGCATTTT.